This TCR beta chain emerged from a study of chemoradiotherapy in HPV16-positive cancers. Turning to the study itself: Functional T-cell assays on a couple of HPV16-positive patients' cells defined candidate HPV-specific clones and common TCR motifs.

Findings and caveats of the study: Non-HPV-specific T cells did not expand in tumors during treatment, whereas candidate HPV-specific clones and E7-related motifs did. HPV-responsive T-cell expansion during chemoradiotherapy was linked to improved recurrence-free survival in HPV16-positive patients. The functional HPV-specific definition rests on just two HPV16-positive patients.

Assay used: immunoSEQ multiplex PCR; TCRdb lists only in-frame clones, some missing. This repertoire shows about 5,600 clones, 65% to 90% found once; its top ten account for about 10%. Worth noting for this clone: The target antigen is unknown.

V gave up 7 bases and J gave up 4 bases, with 17 bases separating them. The CDR3 has 15 amino acids. CDR1 and CDR2 from the germline V gene are SGHTS and YDEGEE. The specimen was tumor tissue, collected from a patient who underwent chemoradiotherapy. This TCR was sampled from a human donor with HPV-associated anogenital cancer. The rearrangement uses TRBV5-8 and TRBJ2-2, with no clear D. The CDR3 region has the DNA TGTGCCAGCGTCCTGACGGCAGCGAGCACCGGGGAGCTGTTTTTT. Protein sequence: CASVLTAASTGELFF.